This T cell receptor (beta chain) was sequenced during a study of blood T cell repertoires in COVID-19. V shed 0 bases, J shed 2 bases, and the junction held 5 bases outside the gene matches. The length of the CDR3 is 16 residues. Per the germline V gene, CDR1 is MNHEY and CDR2 is SVGAGI. TCRdb keeps only in-frame clones here, not all; method: immunoSEQ multiplex PCR. This table holds about 130,000 clones, more than 75% found once. Seattle patients were enrolled while actively infected and followed longitudinally. This clonotype was sampled from a woman in her seventies with COVID-19, enrolled during active disease. The chain carries TRBV6-5 and TRBJ2-7; TRBD1 matches at 9 bases. Sequencing was carried out using peripheral blood. CDR3 residues: CASSYSPGQGTYEQYF. CDR3 nucleotides: TGTGCCAGCAGTTACTCTCCGGGACAGGGTACCTACGAGCAGTACTTC.